The clone carrying this T cell receptor beta chain occurred once. Its antigen is not known. These data come from a study of cytomegalovirus exposure and HLA in healthy donors. Study findings and constraints: Sequence variants that were highly shared formed a cluster that was likely a sequencing artifact.

60 Vbeta and 13 Jbeta primers were used in PCR. This table comes from immunoSEQ multiplex PCR, and its TCRdb copy is limited to in-frame clones, with some not included. This table has some 200,000 clones, roughly four fifths appearing once. This TCR derives from a woman aged 18-30 years in good health and CMV-seronegative. The sequenced sample consisted of PBMCs.

CDR3 sequence (DNA): TGTGCCAGCAGCCAAGATGGGAGCAGGGGGCGTCAGGGCTACACCTTC. Translated: CASSQDGSRGRQGYTF. The V call is TRBV14, the J call TRBJ1-2; 8 positions match TRBD1. V lost 0 bases and J lost 8; bases outside the gene matches: 11. This CDR3 contains 16 residues. The germline CDR1 and CDR2 sequences are SGHDN and FVKESK.